These 28 T cell receptor beta chains share one sample of origin, sequenced in a study of T cell changes during pregnancy in multiple sclerosis. The table came from immunoSEQ multiplex PCR; TCRdb's copy has only in-frame clones and leaves some out. The profile shows more than 100,000 clones, roughly 92% of them singletons. Sample: peripheral blood, taken after pregnancy. These receptors all stem from a female donor with multiple sclerosis, enrolled in a pregnancy study.

The rearrangement links TRBV5-5 to TRBJ2-6; D is unclear. This CDR3 is 13 amino acids long. The germline V and J ends were trimmed by 0 bases and 7 bases, with 5 bases remaining between them. Germline V gives CDR1 SGHKS, CDR2 YYEKEE (reference sequence). The CDR3 DNA sequence: TGTGCCAGCAGCTTGGAGAGCGCCAACGTCCTGACTTTC. Amino acids: CASSLESANVLTF.

The chain couples TRBV7-9 to TRBJ2-7, with D uncertain. Germline V gives CDR1 SEHNR, CDR2 FQNEAQ (reference sequence). This CDR3 is built from 11 residues. The V end lost 6 bases, the J end lost 7 bases, and 10 bases lay between the germline ends. CDR3 loop: CASSQEREQYF. DNA of the CDR3: TGTGCCAGCAGTCAGGAACGAGAGCAGTACTTC.

Note on this clone: The identical CDR3 is also encoded by other nucleotide sequences in the sample. This chain connects TRBV19 to TRBJ1-5; 9 nucleotides match TRBD1. The CDR3 length is 15 residues. The germline V gene has CDR1 LNHDA and CDR2 SQIVND (reference sequence). With 1 base clipped from V and 2 bases from J, the junction kept 0 bases outside the gene matches. The CDR3 nucleotides read TGTGCCAGTAGTATAGGACAGGGGGGCAATCAGCCCCAGCATTTT. It translates to CASSIGQGGNQPQHF.

The rearrangement uses TRBV5-1 and TRBJ1-2, with D possibly being TRBD1 (5 bases). V lost 3 bases and J lost 7, with 10 bases in between. In germline, CDR1 is SGHRS, CDR2 YFSETQ. This CDR3 comprises 12 residues. CDR3 DNA: TGCGCCAGCAGCTCCCCGGGGGGTGGCTACACCTTC. Amino acids: CASSSPGGGYTF.

The chain has TRBV30 and TRBJ2-7; 7 bases fit TRBD2. J was trimmed by 9 bases and V by 0 bases; bases with no gene match: 11. There are 14 residues in the CDR3. The germline gives CDR1 GTSNPN, CDR2 SVGIG (reference sequence). The CDR3 DNA is TGTGCCTGGAGTGTACTGGTGGGGGGGGGTGGGCAGTACTTC. Protein product: CAWSVLVGGGGQYF.

The chain couples TRBV9 to TRBJ2-1; 9 positions match TRBD1. Unmatched junction bases numbered 15, after V lost 4 bases and J lost 4 bases. CDR1 and CDR2 from the germline V gene are SGDLS and YYNGEE. The CDR3 has 18 residues. The CDR3 DNA sequence: TGTGCCAGCAGCCACTCTTGGGGAACAGGGGGCGCGTACAATGAGCAGTTCTTC. It yields the protein CASSHSWGTGGAYNEQFF.

The V call is TRBV19, the J call TRBJ1-2; perhaps TRBD1 as D (6 bases). The CDR3 totals 17 residues. Germline V gene data show CDR1 as LNHDA and CDR2 as SQIVND (reference sequence). Between the trimmed V and J ends, which lost 7 bases and 5 bases, there was a span of 26 bases. CDR3 region: CASKAGAFRSWLYGYTF. The DNA for the CDR3 is TGTGCCAGTAAAGCAGGGGCATTCCGCAGCTGGTTGTATGGCTACACCTTC.

The chain is built from TRBV7-8 and TRBJ2-7; D may be TRBD2 (5 bases). V shed 3 bases and J shed 3 bases, with 6 bases lying between them. The CDR3 sequence is 12 residues long. Germline CDR1 reads SGHVS; CDR2 reads FQNEAQ. The CDR3 is CASSFGDYEQYF. The DNA of the CDR3 is TGTGCCAGCAGCTTCGGGGACTACGAGCAGTACTTC.

The gene calls are TRBV6-5 and TRBJ2-7; D perhaps matches TRBD1 (6 bases). Germline assignment: CDR1 MNHEY and CDR2 SVGAGI. This CDR3 spans 15 amino acids. Trimming removed 6 bases from V and 1 base from J, with 16 bases in between. In DNA form, the CDR3 reads TGTGCCAGCAGCGGACAGACCTCATCTTCCTACGAGCAGTACTTC. This codes for CASSGQTSSSYEQYF.

The chain has TRBV7-6 and TRBJ1-5, with D unclear. Trimming cost V 1 base and J 6 bases, with 7 bases left between them. The CDR3 totals 13 residues. Per germline, CDR1 SGHVS and CDR2 FNYEAQ. CDR3 amino acids: CASSLDRSQPQHF. The CDR3 nucleotides read TGTGCCAGCAGCTTAGATAGAAGTCAGCCCCAGCATTTT.

J is TRBJ1-5 and V is TRBV2; D may be TRBD1 (5 bases). V lost 1 base and J lost 2, with 18 bases in between. The CDR3 spans 18 residues. Germline V CDR1 and CDR2: SNHLY, FYNNEI. CDR3 in DNA: TGTGCCAGCAGTGAAGGCAGGGTGGAGTTAATGGGCAATCAGCCCCAGCATTTT. Its protein product is CASSEGRVELMGNQPQHF. Variable domain in full (rest from reference TRBV2 and TRBJ1-5): EPEVTQTPSHQVTQMGQEVILRCVPISNHLYFYWYRQILGQKVEFLVSFYNNEISEKSEIFDDQFSVERPDGSNFTLKIRSTKLEDSAMYFCASSEGRVELMGNQPQHFGDGTRLSIL.

This clone turned up a few times. The V gene is TRBV14, the J gene TRBJ2-1; the D gene is possibly TRBD1 (7 bases). CDR1 is SGHDN and CDR2 is FVKESK in the germline V gene. V dropped 4 bases and J dropped 7 bases, with 20 bases sitting between them. CDR3 length: 16 amino acids. The CDR3 region is CASSRVQFRGENEQFF. The CDR3 coding sequence is TGTGCCAGCAGCCGCGTTCAATTCAGGGGGGAAAATGAGCAGTTCTTC. Drawing the rest from reference TRBV14 and TRBJ2-1, the complete variable domain is EAGVTQFPSHSVIEKGQTVTLRCDPISGHDNLYWYRRVMGKEIKFLLHFVKESKQDESGMPNNRFLAERTGGTYSTLKVQPAELEDSGVYFCASSRVQFRGENEQFFGPGTRLTVL.

The CDR3 DNA follows: TGTGCCAGCAGTGGAACAGGGACAGTTGGCACAGATACGCAGTATTTT. It encodes CASSGTGTVGTDTQYF. The chain links TRBV6-4 to TRBJ2-3; 7 bases line up with TRBD1. With 4 bases clipped from V and 1 base from J, the junction kept 8 bases outside the gene matches. The CDR3 extends over 16 amino acids. The germline CDR1 and CDR2 sequences are MRHNA and SNTAGT.

There are a few counts of this clone. This chain uses TRBV15 with TRBJ2-7; D not resolved. Germline CDR1 is LNHNV and CDR2 is YYDKDF (reference sequence). This CDR3 contains 12 residues. The V end was cut by 0 bases, the J end by 3 bases, with 3 bases between. In DNA form, the CDR3 reads TGTGCCACCAGCAGAGATCGCTACGAGCAGTACTTC. This gives the protein CATSRDRYEQYF.

The CDR3 nucleotides read TGCGCCAGCAGCCCTGGGGCTAGCGGGGCCACCGGGGAGCTGTTTTTT. Its translation is CASSPGASGATGELFF. The chain links TRBV5-1 to TRBJ2-2, with TRBD2 identical over 9 bases. The CDR3 covers 16 residues. The V and J ends lost 4 bases and 4 bases, in that order; junction bases with no gene match: 8. Per germline, CDR1 SGHRS and CDR2 YFSETQ.

This rearrangement joins TRBV28 to TRBJ2-5, with 7 nucleotides matching TRBD1. V gave up 4 bases and J gave up 3 bases; unmatched junction bases: 8. CDR1 MDHEN and CDR2 SYDVKM come from the germline V gene. CDR3 size: 15 residues. This chain's CDR3 is CASSSFDRVEETQYF. CDR3 coding DNA: TGTGCCAGCAGTTCCTTCGACAGGGTTGAAGAGACCCAGTACTTC.

CDR3 amino acids: CASSFLAAGYEQYF. The CDR3 nucleotides are TGTGCCAGCAGTTTTCTCGCGGCGGGGTACGAGCAGTACTTC. V gene TRBV27 combines with J gene TRBJ2-7, with D possibly TRBD2 on 6 matching bases. From germline, CDR1 is MNHEY and CDR2 SMNVEV (reference sequence). The CDR3 is 14 residues long. V lost 3 bases, J lost 4 bases, and 13 bases lay in between.

The chain is built from TRBV5-6 and TRBJ1-1, with 7 bases aligning to TRBD1. Looked up from germline, CDR1 is SGHDT and CDR2 is YYEEEE. The CDR3 sequence is 15 residues long. With V trimmed by 0 bases and J by 4 bases, 6 bases remained unmatched. This CDR3 reads CASSLDQGVGTEAFF. Here the CDR3 DNA reads TGTGCCAGCAGCTTGGACCAGGGGGTTGGCACTGAAGCTTTCTTT.

The chain joins TRBV27 to TRBJ2-7, with TRBD2 matching over 7 bases. CDR1 is MNHEY, CDR2 SMNVEV, per germline (reference sequence). This CDR3 is 14 amino acids long. V trimming: 5 bases; J trimming: 6 bases; junction bases outside the gene matches: 10. CDR3 loop: CASSPGTTPLEQYF. The CDR3 DNA sequence: TGTGCCAGCAGTCCGGGGACTACCCCTCTCGAGCAGTACTTC.

The count of this clone is one. V is TRBV29-1 and J is TRBJ2-7; D may be TRBD2 (5 bases). The CDR3 has 12 amino acids. The V end lost 5 bases, the J end lost 2 bases, and 10 bases lay between the germline ends. Per the germline V gene, CDR1 is SQVTM and CDR2 is ANQGSEA. The DNA of the CDR3 is TGCAGCGTTAAGAGGGAACCCTACGAGCAGTACTTC. Translation gives CSVKREPYEQYF.

The V call is TRBV5-5, the J call TRBJ2-7, with D uncertain. The CDR3 totals 14 residues. The germline CDR1 and CDR2 sequences are SGHKS and YYEKEE (reference sequence). V was shortened by 2 bases and J by 1 base, with 10 bases between the two germline ends. The CDR3 DNA sequence: TGTGCCAGCAGCTTCTTAGAGAATTCCTACGAGCAGTACTTC. It encodes CASSFLENSYEQYF.

This rearrangement joins TRBV18 to TRBJ2-7, with a weak D call TRBD1 (6 bases). The CDR3 covers 16 residues. Germline V gives CDR1 KGHSH, CDR2 LQKENI. The germline V and J ends were trimmed by 3 bases and 2 bases, with 17 bases remaining between them. CDR3 residues: CASSPKDSVGPYEQYF. The CDR3 DNA reads as TGTGCCAGCTCACCGAAGGACAGTGTAGGCCCCTACGAGCAGTACTTC.

This chain connects TRBV5-1 to TRBJ2-7; TRBD2 agrees at 8 bases. J gave up 5 bases and V 0 bases, and 7 bases lay outside the gene matches. The CDR3 covers 15 residues. CDR1 is SGHRS and CDR2 is YFSETQ in the germline V gene. The CDR3 loop is CASSLGGGQSDEQYF. The DNA of the CDR3 is TGCGCCAGCAGCTTGGGCGGGGGGCAGAGCGACGAGCAGTACTTC.

The table lists this clone with a count of one. The V gene is TRBV6-5, the J gene TRBJ2-7; TRBD1 matches at 8 bases. CDR1 MNHEY and CDR2 SVGAGI come from the germline V gene. J gave up 5 bases and V 6 bases, and 9 bases lay outside the gene matches. The CDR3 spans 14 residues. CDR3 bases: TGTGCCAGCAGAACAGGGGGAGGAGGCCACGAGCAGTACTTC. It codes for CASRTGGGGHEQYF.

The chain is built from TRBV20-1 and TRBJ1-2, with 8 bases fitting TRBD1. The CDR3 loop spans 11 amino acids. The V gene's germline CDR1 is DFQATT and CDR2 SNEGSKA (reference sequence). V dropped 6 bases and J dropped 8; count of bases not matched to a gene: 5. CDR3 sequence (DNA): TGCAGTGCCGACAGGGGCGGGGGCTACACCTTC. Translation: CSADRGGGYTF.

This chain joins TRBV11-2 and TRBJ2-1, with TRBD2 matching over 9 bases. CDR1 and CDR2 from the germline V gene are SGHAT and FQNNGV. Germline trimming cut 1 base from V and 4 bases from J; bases unmatched to any gene: 5. This CDR3 is built from 16 residues. The CDR3 region is CASSLVRTSGYNEQFF. The CDR3 DNA sequence: TGTGCCAGCAGCTTAGTCCGAACTAGCGGGTACAATGAGCAGTTCTTC.

V gene TRBV27 combines with J gene TRBJ2-5; 11 bases agree with TRBD2. From germline, CDR1 is MNHEY and CDR2 SMNVEV (reference sequence). V was pared by 3 bases and J by 7 bases, with 1 base of the junction left unmatched. This CDR3 comprises 13 residues. The DNA of the CDR3 is TGTGCCAGCAGTTTTGGACTAGCGGGGACCCAGTACTTC. Protein sequence: CASSFGLAGTQYF.

V and J are TRBV11-3 and TRBJ2-3; TRBD2 agrees at 16 bases. Germline CDR1 is SGHNT and CDR2 is YENEEA. The CDR3 spans 17 residues. With V trimmed by 5 bases and J by 6 bases, 8 bases remained unmatched. CDR3 in amino acids: CASSPGLAGGSYDTQYF. Here the CDR3 DNA reads TGTGCCAGCAGCCCGGGACTAGCGGGGGGGAGCTATGATACGCAGTATTTT.